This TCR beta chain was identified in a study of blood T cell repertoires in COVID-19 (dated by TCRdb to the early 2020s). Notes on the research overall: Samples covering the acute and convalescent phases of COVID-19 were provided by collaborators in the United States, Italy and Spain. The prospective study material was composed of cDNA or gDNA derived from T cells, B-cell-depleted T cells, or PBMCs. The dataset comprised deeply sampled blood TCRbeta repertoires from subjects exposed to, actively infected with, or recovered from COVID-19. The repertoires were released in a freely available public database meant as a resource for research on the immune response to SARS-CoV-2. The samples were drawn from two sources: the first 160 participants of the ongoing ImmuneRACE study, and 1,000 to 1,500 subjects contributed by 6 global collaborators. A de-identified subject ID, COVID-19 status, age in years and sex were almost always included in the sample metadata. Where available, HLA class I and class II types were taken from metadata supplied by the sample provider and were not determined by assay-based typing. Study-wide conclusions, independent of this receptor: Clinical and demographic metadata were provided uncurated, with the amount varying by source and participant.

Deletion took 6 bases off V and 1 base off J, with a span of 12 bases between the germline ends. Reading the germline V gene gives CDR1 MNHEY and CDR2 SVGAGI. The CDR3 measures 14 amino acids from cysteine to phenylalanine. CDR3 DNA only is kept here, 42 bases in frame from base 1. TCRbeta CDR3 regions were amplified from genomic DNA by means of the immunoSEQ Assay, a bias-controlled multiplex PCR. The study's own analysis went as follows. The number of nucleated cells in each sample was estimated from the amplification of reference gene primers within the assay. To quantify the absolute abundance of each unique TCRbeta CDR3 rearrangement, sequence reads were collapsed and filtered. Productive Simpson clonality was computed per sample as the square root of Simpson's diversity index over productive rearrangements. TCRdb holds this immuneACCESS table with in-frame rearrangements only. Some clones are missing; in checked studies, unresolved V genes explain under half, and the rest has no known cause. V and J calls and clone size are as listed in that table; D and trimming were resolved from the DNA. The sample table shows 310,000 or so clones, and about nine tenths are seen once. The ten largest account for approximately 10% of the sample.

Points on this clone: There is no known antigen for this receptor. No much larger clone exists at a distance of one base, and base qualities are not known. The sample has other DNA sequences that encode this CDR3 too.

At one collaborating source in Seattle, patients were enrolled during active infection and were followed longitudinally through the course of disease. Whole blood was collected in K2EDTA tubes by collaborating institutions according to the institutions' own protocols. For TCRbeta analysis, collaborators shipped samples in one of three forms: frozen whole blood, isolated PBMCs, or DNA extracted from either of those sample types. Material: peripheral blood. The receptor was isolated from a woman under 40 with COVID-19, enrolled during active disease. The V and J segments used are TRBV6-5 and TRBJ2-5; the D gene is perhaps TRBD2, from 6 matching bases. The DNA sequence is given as TGTGCCAGCAGCTCCAGCGGGCCCCAAGAGACCCAGTACTTC. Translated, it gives CASSSSGPQETQYF.